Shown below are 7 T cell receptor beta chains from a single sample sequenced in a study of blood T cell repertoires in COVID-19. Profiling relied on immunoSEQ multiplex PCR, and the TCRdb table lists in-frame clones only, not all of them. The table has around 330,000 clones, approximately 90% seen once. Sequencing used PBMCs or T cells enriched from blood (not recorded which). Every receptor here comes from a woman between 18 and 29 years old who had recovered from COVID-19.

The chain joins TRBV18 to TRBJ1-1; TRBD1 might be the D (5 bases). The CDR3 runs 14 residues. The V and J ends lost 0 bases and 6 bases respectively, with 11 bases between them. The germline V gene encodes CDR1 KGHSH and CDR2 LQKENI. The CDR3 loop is CASSPPGGTAEAFF. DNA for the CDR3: TGTGCCAGCTCACCACCAGGCGGGACGGCTGAAGCTTTCTTT.

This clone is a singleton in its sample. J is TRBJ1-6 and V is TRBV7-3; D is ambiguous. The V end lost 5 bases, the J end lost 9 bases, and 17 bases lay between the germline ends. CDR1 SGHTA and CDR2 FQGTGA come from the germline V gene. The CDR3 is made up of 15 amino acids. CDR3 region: CASSQTRDSGSPLHF. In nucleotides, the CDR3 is TGTGCCAGCAGCCAAACGCGCGATTCGGGTTCACCCCTCCACTTT.

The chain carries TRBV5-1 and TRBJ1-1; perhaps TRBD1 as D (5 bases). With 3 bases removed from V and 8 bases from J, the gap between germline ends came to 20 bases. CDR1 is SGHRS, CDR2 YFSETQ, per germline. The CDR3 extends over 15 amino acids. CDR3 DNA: TGCGCCAGCAGCTCTGGGACTATGCCCCTATTCGAAGCTTTCTTT. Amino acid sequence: CASSSGTMPLFEAFF.

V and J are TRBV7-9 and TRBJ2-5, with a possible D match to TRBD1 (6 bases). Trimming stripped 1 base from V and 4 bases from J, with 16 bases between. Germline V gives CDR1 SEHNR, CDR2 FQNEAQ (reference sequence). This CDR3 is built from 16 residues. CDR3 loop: CASSLGTGKKRETQYF. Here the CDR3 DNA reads TGTGCCAGCAGCTTAGGTACAGGGAAGAAGAGAGAGACCCAGTACTTC. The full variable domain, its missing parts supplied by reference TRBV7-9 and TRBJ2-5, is DTGVSQNPRHKITKRGQNVTFRCDPISEHNRLYWYRQTLGQGPEFLTYFQNEAQLEKSRLLSDRFSAERPKGSFSTLEIQRTEQGDSAMYLCASSLGTGKKRETQYFGPGTRLLVL.

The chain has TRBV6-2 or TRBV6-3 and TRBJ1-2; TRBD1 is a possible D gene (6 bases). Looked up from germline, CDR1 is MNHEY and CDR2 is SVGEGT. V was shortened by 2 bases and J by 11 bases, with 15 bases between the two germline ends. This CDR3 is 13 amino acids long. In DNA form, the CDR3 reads TGTGCCAGCAGTTACCCCGGACCCCAGGGGTACACCTTC. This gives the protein CASSYPGPQGYTF.

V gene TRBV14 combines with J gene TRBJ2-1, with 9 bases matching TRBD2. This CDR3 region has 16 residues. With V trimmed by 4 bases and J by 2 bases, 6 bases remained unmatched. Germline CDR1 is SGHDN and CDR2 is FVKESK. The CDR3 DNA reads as TGTGCCAGCAGCCCAATAGCGGGAGTACCCTACAATGAGCAGTTCTTC. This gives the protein CASSPIAGVPYNEQFF. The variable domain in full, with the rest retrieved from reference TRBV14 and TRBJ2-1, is EAGVTQFPSHSVIEKGQTVTLRCDPISGHDNLYWYRRVMGKEIKFLLHFVKESKQDESGMPNNRFLAERTGGTYSTLKVQPAELEDSGVYFCASSPIAGVPYNEQFFGPGTRLTVL.

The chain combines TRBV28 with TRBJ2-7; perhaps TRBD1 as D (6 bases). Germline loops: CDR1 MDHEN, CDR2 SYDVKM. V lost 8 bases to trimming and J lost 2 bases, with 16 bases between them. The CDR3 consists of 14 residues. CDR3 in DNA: TGTGCCAGCCGGACCAAGACAGGAACCTACGAGCAGTACTTC. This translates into CASRTKTGTYEQYF.